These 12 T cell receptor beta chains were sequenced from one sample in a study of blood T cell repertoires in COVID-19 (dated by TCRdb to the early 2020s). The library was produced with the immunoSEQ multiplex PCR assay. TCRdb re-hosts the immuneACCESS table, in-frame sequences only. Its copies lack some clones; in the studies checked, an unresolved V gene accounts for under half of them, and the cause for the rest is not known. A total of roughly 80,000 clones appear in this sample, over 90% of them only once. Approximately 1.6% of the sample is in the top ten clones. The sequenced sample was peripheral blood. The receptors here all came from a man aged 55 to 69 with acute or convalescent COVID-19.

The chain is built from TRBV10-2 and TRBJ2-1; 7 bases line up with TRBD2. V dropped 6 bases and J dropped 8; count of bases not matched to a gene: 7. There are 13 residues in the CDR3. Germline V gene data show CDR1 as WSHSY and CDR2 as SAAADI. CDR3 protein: CASSLLAIDEQFF. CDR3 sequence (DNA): TGCGCCAGCAGCCTACTAGCGATCGATGAGCAGTTCTTC.

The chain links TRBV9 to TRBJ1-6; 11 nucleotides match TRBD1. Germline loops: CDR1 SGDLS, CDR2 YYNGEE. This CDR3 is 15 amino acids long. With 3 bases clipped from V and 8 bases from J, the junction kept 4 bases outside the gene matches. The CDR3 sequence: CASSDRTGGDSPLHF. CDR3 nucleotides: TGTGCCAGCAGCGACCGGACAGGGGGCGATTCACCCCTCCACTTT.

For the CDR3, the DNA is TGTGCCAGCAGTTTTTCGTCGAGCTACGAGCAGTACTTC. It yields the protein CASSFSSSYEQYF. The rearrangement links TRBV28 to TRBJ2-7; no reliable D call. The V and J ends lost 3 bases and 3 bases respectively, with 9 bases between them. Germline CDR1 reads MDHEN; CDR2 reads SYDVKM. CDR3 length equals 13 residues. The full variable domain, with the rest looked up from reference TRBV28 and TRBJ2-7, is DVKVTQSSRYLVKRTGEKVFLECVQDMDHENMFWYRQDPGLGLRLIYFSYDVKMKEKGDIPEGYSVSREKKERFSLILESASTNQTSMYLCASSFSSSYEQYFGPGTRLTVT.

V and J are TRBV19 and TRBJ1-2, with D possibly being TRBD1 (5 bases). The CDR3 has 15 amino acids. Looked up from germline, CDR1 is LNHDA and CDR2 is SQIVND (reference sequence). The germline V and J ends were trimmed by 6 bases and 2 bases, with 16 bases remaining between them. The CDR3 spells CASSLAAGWNYGYTF. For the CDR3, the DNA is TGTGCCAGTAGCCTAGCGGCAGGGTGGAACTATGGCTACACCTTC.

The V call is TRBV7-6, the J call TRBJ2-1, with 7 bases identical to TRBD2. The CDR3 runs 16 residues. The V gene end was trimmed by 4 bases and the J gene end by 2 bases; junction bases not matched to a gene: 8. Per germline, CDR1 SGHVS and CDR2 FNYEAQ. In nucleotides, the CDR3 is TGTGCCAGCAGCTCCACGGGGAGCGGGACCTACAATGAGCAGTTCTTC. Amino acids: CASSSTGSGTYNEQFF.

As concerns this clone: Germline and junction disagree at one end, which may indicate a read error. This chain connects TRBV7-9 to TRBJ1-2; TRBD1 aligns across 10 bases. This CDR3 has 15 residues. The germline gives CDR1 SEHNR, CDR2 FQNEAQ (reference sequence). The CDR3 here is CASTLTLDRGGGYTF. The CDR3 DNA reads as TGTGCCAGCACCTTAACCCTGGACAGGGGGGGTGGCTACACCTTC.

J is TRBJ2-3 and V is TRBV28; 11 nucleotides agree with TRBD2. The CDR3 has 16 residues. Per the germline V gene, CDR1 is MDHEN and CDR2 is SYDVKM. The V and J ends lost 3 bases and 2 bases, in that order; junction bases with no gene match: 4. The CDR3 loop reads CASSLGLAAYTDTQYF. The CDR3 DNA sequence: TGTGCCAGCAGTTTGGGACTAGCGGCTTACACAGATACGCAGTATTTT.

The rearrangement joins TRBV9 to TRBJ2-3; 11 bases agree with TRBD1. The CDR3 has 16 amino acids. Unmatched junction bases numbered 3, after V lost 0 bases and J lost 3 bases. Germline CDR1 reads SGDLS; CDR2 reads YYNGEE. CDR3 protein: CASSVGTGGRTDTQYF. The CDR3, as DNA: TGTGCCAGCAGCGTAGGGACAGGGGGCAGGACAGATACGCAGTATTTT.

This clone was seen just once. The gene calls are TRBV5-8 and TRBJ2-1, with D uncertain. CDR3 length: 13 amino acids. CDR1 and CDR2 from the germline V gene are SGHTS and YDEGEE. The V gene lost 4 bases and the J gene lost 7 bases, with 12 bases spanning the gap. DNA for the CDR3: TGTGCCAGCAGCCCCCTTTCCGGGAATGAGCAGTTCTTC. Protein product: CASSPLSGNEQFF. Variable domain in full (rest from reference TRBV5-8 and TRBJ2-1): EAGVTQSPTHLIKTRGQQATLRCSPISGHTSVYWYQQALGLGLQFLLWYDEGEERNRGNFPPRFSGRQFPNYSSELNVNALELEDSALYLCASSPLSGNEQFFGPGTRLTVL.

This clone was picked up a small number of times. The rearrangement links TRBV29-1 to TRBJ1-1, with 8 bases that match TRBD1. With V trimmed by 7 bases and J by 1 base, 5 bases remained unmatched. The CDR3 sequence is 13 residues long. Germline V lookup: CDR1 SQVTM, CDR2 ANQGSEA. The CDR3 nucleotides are TGCAGCGGTGCAGGGGGCGCGAACACTGAAGCTTTCTTT. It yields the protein CSGAGGANTEAFF.

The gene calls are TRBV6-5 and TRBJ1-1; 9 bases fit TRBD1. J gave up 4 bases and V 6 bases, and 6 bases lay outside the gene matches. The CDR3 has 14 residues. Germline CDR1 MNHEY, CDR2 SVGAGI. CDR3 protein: CASRGQGTGTEAFF. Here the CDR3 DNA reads TGTGCCAGCAGAGGACAGGGGACGGGCACTGAAGCTTTCTTT.

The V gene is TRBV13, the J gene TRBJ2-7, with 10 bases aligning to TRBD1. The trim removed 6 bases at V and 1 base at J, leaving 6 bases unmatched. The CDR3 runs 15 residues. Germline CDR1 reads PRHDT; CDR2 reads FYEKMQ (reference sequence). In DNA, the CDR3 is TGTGCCAGCAGTTCCCGGGACAGGGGTTCCTACGAGCAGTACTTC. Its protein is CASSSRDRGSYEQYF.